The clone carrying this TCR beta chain was observed at least ten times. Stated time point: persistent/refractory GD, antithyroid drugs over 5 years with positive TRAb. Making the TCR library involved RNA that had been extracted from PBMCs. According to the study, TCR beta libraries were built with iRepertoire HTBI primers and CDR3-region Arm-PCR. Each CDR3 protein gets one entry after TCRdb re-called the multiplex PCR reads with MiXCR. The sample holds hundreds of thousands of distinct CDR3 sequences, approximately 29% seen once. Germline lookup yields CDR1 DFQATT and CDR2 SNEGSKA (reference sequence). Trimming took off 6 bases at V and 1 base at J, with 12 bases between the two ends. The CDR3 has 13 amino acids. This sample stems from a study of regulatory T cells in long-lasting Graves disease. Study-wide background: Persistent cases were those of Graves' disease that involved over 5 years of antithyroid drugs with positive TSH receptor antibodies.

Here the sequenced sample was peripheral blood mononuclear cells (PBMCs), taken when the disease was refractory, from a patient treated with antithyroid drugs. The rearrangement uses TRBV20-1 and TRBJ2-5; D is perhaps TRBD1 (6 bases). This receptor was obtained from a female donor with Graves disease. CDR3 nucleotides: TGCAGTGCGAGGGGGTGGAGCCAAGAGACCCAGTACTTC. This codes for CSARGWSQETQYF.